The clone carrying this TCR beta chain was detected a few times. The protocol was immunoSEQ multiplex PCR, while the TCRdb copy is restricted to in-frame clones and leaves out a portion. The data contain about 94,000 clones, roughly 90% of them seen just once; the ten biggest clones take up 12%. This sample was taken from a study of T cell responses to AZD1222 COVID-19 vaccine. The TCR comes from an adult who received the AZD1222 COVID-19 vaccine. The specimen was peripheral blood, collected 28 days after the second AZD1222 dose.

The CDR3, as DNA: TGTGCCAGCAGCGGGAGGACGCGGGGGTTGGGAACTGAAGCTTTCTTT. Translation: CASSGRTRGLGTEAFF. This chain joins TRBV11-3 and TRBJ1-1; TRBD1 might be the D (5 bases). This CDR3 is built from 16 residues. The germline CDR1 and CDR2 sequences are SGHNT and YENEEA. V was pared by 5 bases and J by 5 bases, with 21 bases between.